The 31 T cell receptor beta chains below all came from one sample that was sequenced in a study of T cell repertoires in cytomegalovirus infection. Each CDR3 protein is one row after TCRdb ran MiXCR on the reads. The sample includes over 300,000 distinct CDR3 sequences, roughly 17% of them seen just once. The sequenced sample was PBMCs. The receptors were gathered from a human donor in good health (CMV status not recorded). Some clones in this sample may be carry-over from other donors' samples.

The chain combines TRBV2 with TRBJ1-3; no clear D. Germline-derived CDR1 and CDR2 are SNHLY and FYNNEI. The CDR3 totals 16 residues. V was clipped by 2 bases and J by 0 bases, with 11 bases between them. This CDR3 is CASSEFSPLSGNTIYF. CDR3 sequence (DNA): TGTGCCAGCAGTGAATTTAGCCCGCTCTCTGGAAACACCATATATTTT.

The V gene is TRBV28, the J gene TRBJ1-3; TRBD1 agrees at 9 bases. The V segment lost 7 bases and the J segment 4 bases; nucleotides outside the gene matches: 8. Per germline, CDR1 MDHEN and CDR2 SYDVKM. There are 15 residues in the CDR3. CDR3 region: CASIPRTGVGNTIYF. The CDR3 region has the DNA TGTGCCAGCATTCCCCGGACAGGGGTAGGAAACACCATATATTTT.

This clonotype has more than one count but fewer than ten. A read error is possible here, since a much larger clone lies one base away. This sequence joins TRBV7-9 and TRBJ2-2; D uncertain. This CDR3 comprises 12 residues. Germline lookup yields CDR1 SEHNR and CDR2 FQNEAQ (reference sequence). The germline V and J ends were trimmed by 5 bases and 4 bases, with 5 bases remaining between them. CDR3 amino acids: CASSRSTGELFF. CDR3 DNA: TGTGCCAGCAGCCGGAGCACCGGGGAGCTGTTTTTT.

This clonotype was seen at least ten times. This chain links TRBV9 with TRBJ2-7; D ambiguous. The germline V gene has CDR1 SGDLS and CDR2 YYNGEE. The CDR3 is made up of 15 amino acids. V lost 4 bases and J 3 bases, leaving 17 bases between the germline ends. The CDR3 loop reads CASSKGIQQNYEQYF. In DNA form, the CDR3 reads TGTGCCAGCAGCAAAGGCATACAGCAAAACTACGAGCAGTACTTC. The full variable domain, its missing parts supplied by reference TRBV9 and TRBJ2-7, is DSGVTQTPKHLITATGQRVTLRCSPRSGDLSVYWYQQSLDQGLQFLIQYYNGEERAKGNILERFSAQQFPDLHSELNLSSLELGDSALYFCASSKGIQQNYEQYFGPGTRLTVT.

This clonotype was detected only a few times. The V call is TRBV6-2 or TRBV6-3, the J call TRBJ1-1, with TRBD1 identical over 10 bases. The germline V gene has CDR1 MNHEY and CDR2 SVGEGT. The CDR3 runs 15 residues. After removal of 5 bases from V and 1 base from J, the junction contained 4 bases not matched to a gene. The DNA for the CDR3 is TGTGCCAGCAGTGACCGGGACAGGGGGAACACTGAAGCTTTCTTT. It yields the protein CASSDRDRGNTEAFF.

This clonotype occurred a few times. The chain links TRBV5-1 to TRBJ2-1; a weak D match, TRBD2 (7 bases). V was pared by 3 bases and J by 3 bases, with 25 bases between. The CDR3 has 19 residues. Germline V lookup: CDR1 SGHRS, CDR2 YFSETQ. This chain's CDR3 is CASSSPGKGGQLDYNEQFF. In DNA form, the CDR3 reads TGCGCCAGCAGCTCACCGGGGAAGGGGGGGCAACTAGACTACAATGAGCAGTTCTTC. The whole variable domain, remainder taken from reference TRBV5-1 and TRBJ2-1, is KAGVTQTPRYLIKTRGQQVTLSCSPISGHRSVSWYQQTPGQGLQFLFEYFSETQRNKGNFPGRFSGRQFSNSRSEMNVSTLELGDSALYLCASSSPGKGGQLDYNEQFFGPGTRLTVL.

The chain carries TRBV19 and TRBJ2-2, with D unresolved. Trimming left V 1 base short and J 4 bases short, with 10 bases between. The CDR3 is made up of 15 amino acids. Per the germline V gene, CDR1 is LNHDA and CDR2 is SQIVND (reference sequence). The CDR3 nucleotides read TGTGCCAGTAGTATAGCGGCCCTCAGCACCGGGGAGCTGTTTTTT. Encoded protein: CASSIAALSTGELFF.

This chain links TRBV15 with TRBJ1-1; 11 nucleotides match TRBD1. Germline V gives CDR1 LNHNV, CDR2 YYDKDF (reference sequence). The CDR3 is made up of 14 amino acids. Trimming took 4 bases from V and 5 from J; bases not matched to a gene: 3. CDR3 protein: CATSTGQGATEAFF. The CDR3 DNA is TGTGCCACCAGCACAGGACAGGGGGCGACTGAAGCTTTCTTT. Full variable domain (outside the CDR3, taken from reference TRBV15 and TRBJ1-1): DAMVIQNPRYQVTQFGKPVTLSCSQTLNHNVMYWYQQKSSQAPKLLFHYYDKDFNNEADTPDNFQSRRPNTSFCFLDIRSPGLGDTAMYLCATSTGQGATEAFFGQGTRLTVV.

The chain carries TRBV12-3 or TRBV12-4 and TRBJ1-1; TRBD1 matches 9 bases. This CDR3 is built from 15 residues. J lost 4 bases, V lost 7 bases, and 10 bases had no gene match. CDR3 DNA sequence: TGTGCCAGCATCAAACAGGGGGCCCGAAGCACTGAAGCTTTCTTT. Its translation: CASIKQGARSTEAFF.

This clonotype was counted many times. The chain recombines TRBV11-2 with TRBJ2-3; no clear D. CDR1 is SGHAT and CDR2 is FQNNGV in the germline V gene. The CDR3 runs 14 residues. V lost 3 bases to trimming and J lost 8 bases, with 15 bases between them. The CDR3 spells CASSLREEARTQYF. Written as DNA, the CDR3 is TGTGCCAGCAGCTTGAGAGAAGAGGCGCGTACGCAGTATTTT.

This clonotype showed up many times. The chain carries TRBV7-2 and TRBJ2-1; 9 nucleotides agree with TRBD2. CDR3 size: 16 residues. Germline V gene sequence: CDR1 SGHTA, CDR2 FQGNSA. V was pared by 0 bases and J by 10 bases, with 10 bases of the junction left unmatched. CDR3 loop: CASSLAHLAGSLEQFF. The CDR3 DNA sequence: TGTGCCAGCAGCTTAGCGCACCTAGCGGGGTCCTTGGAGCAGTTCTTC.

V gene TRBV28 combines with J gene TRBJ2-3; D is possibly TRBD1 (5 bases). The CDR3 covers 16 residues. Trimming removed 3 bases at V and 5 bases at J, with 18 bases between. Germline V gives CDR1 MDHEN, CDR2 SYDVKM. This chain's CDR3 is CASSFTSATTEDTQYF. The CDR3 region has the DNA TGTGCCAGCAGTTTCACCAGTGCGACGACAGAAGATACGCAGTATTTT.

The chain combines TRBV19 with TRBJ2-3; the match to TRBD1 covers 7 bases. Germline lookup yields CDR1 LNHDA and CDR2 SQIVND (reference sequence). Trimming took 5 bases from V and 2 from J; bases not matched to a gene: 4. This CDR3 is built from 14 residues. As DNA, the CDR3 is TGTGCCAGTAGTCGGGACAGACCCACAGATACGCAGTATTTT. Protein: CASSRDRPTDTQYF.

This clonotype was seen at least ten times. J is TRBJ1-1 and V is TRBV7-2; perhaps TRBD1 as D (6 bases). Germline V gene data show CDR1 as SGHTA and CDR2 as FQGNSA. The CDR3 totals 12 residues. V lost 4 bases, J lost 7 bases, and 10 bases lay in between. CDR3 in DNA: TGTGCCAGCAGCTGGGACACGAGTGAAGCTTTCTTT. Translating it yields CASSWDTSEAFF.

This sequence joins TRBV28 and TRBJ2-7; D may be TRBD1 (5 bases). V was trimmed by 6 bases and J by 2 bases, leaving 11 bases between them. CDR1 is MDHEN and CDR2 is SYDVKM in the germline V gene. The CDR3 runs 13 residues. The CDR3 loop is CASSSDSPYEQYF. CDR3 sequence (DNA): TGTGCCAGCAGCTCCGACAGCCCCTACGAGCAGTACTTC. Combining the CDR3 with reference TRBV28 and TRBJ2-7 gives the whole variable domain DVKVTQSSRYLVKRTGEKVFLECVQDMDHENMFWYRQDPGLGLRLIYFSYDVKMKEKGDIPEGYSVSREKKERFSLILESASTNQTSMYLCASSSDSPYEQYFGPGTRLTVT.

The CDR3, as DNA: TGCGCCAGCAGCTACGACCCCATCGACGGAGTCGAGCAGTACTTC. Protein product: CASSYDPIDGVEQYF. This chain uses TRBV5-1 with TRBJ2-7; D is unclear. The germline CDR1 and CDR2 sequences are SGHRS and YFSETQ. V gave up 3 bases and J gave up 6 bases, with 19 bases separating them. The CDR3 sequence is 15 residues long.

This clonotype was seen at least ten times. The V gene is TRBV7-2, the J gene TRBJ2-7; TRBD1 agrees at 9 bases. The CDR3 is made up of 14 amino acids. Germline assignment: CDR1 SGHTA and CDR2 FQGNSA. V lost 5 bases, J lost 3 bases, and 5 bases stayed unmatched. The CDR3, as DNA: TGTGCCAGCAGCGCAACAGGGGGCGGCTACGAGCAGTACTTC. It encodes CASSATGGGYEQYF. Full variable domain (remainder filled in from reference TRBV7-2 and TRBJ2-7): GAGVSQSPSNKVTEKGKDVELRCDPISGHTALYWYRQSLGQGLEFLIYFQGNSAPDKSGLPSDRFSAERTGGSVSTLTIQRTQQEDSAVYLCASSATGGGYEQYFGPGTRLTVT.

The genes are TRBV7-2 and TRBJ1-5, with unresolved D. Between the trimmed V and J ends, which lost 4 bases and 3 bases, there was a span of 13 bases. Germline lookup yields CDR1 SGHTA and CDR2 FQGNSA. The CDR3 runs to 15 residues. Here the CDR3 reads CASSSRFKDNQPQHF. CDR3 bases: TGTGCCAGCAGCTCCAGGTTTAAGGACAATCAGCCCCAGCATTTT.

This clonotype was counted only a few times. The chain employs TRBV5-1 and TRBJ1-1, with D perhaps matching TRBD1 (5 bases). V lost 2 bases and J lost 2, with 13 bases in between. The CDR3 totals 15 residues. Germline assignment: CDR1 SGHRS and CDR2 YFSETQ. The DNA for the CDR3 is TGCGCCAGCAGCTTCCCGGGACGTAAAAACACTGAAGCTTTCTTT. Protein: CASSFPGRKNTEAFF. The full variable domain, its missing parts supplied by reference TRBV5-1 and TRBJ1-1, is KAGVTQTPRYLIKTRGQQVTLSCSPISGHRSVSWYQQTPGQGLQFLFEYFSETQRNKGNFPGRFSGRQFSNSRSEMNVSTLELGDSALYLCASSFPGRKNTEAFFGQGTRLTVV.

This clonotype showed up many times. The chain links TRBV19 to TRBJ2-1; 7 bases map to TRBD1. Germline trimming cut 3 bases from V and 1 base from J; bases unmatched to any gene: 6. CDR1 and CDR2 (germline): LNHDA, SQIVND (reference sequence). This CDR3 comprises 16 residues. The CDR3 protein is CASSMLTGRSYNEQFF. CDR3 coding DNA: TGTGCCAGTAGTATGCTGACAGGGCGATCCTACAATGAGCAGTTCTTC.

V usage is TRBV20-1 and J usage is TRBJ1-2; TRBD1 aligns across 7 bases. The length of the CDR3 is 15 residues. Germline lookup yields CDR1 DFQATT and CDR2 SNEGSKA (reference sequence). V gave up 0 bases and J gave up 4 bases; unmatched junction bases: 8. In DNA, the CDR3 is TGCAGTGCTAGAGACCCAGGGGGGGGGATCTATGGCTACACCTTC. This translates into CSARDPGGGIYGYTF.

About this clonotype: It may be a read error: a sequence one base away is much more abundant. V is TRBV28 and J is TRBJ2-7, with D possibly matching TRBD1 (6 bases). Germline CDR1 reads MDHEN; CDR2 reads SYDVKM. The CDR3 contains 14 residues. The CDR3 is CASRPAQGAYERYF. CDR3 DNA: TGTGCCAGCAGACCGGCACAGGGAGCCTACGAGCGGTACTTC.

This chain joins TRBV6-1 and TRBJ2-2; the match to TRBD2 covers 11 bases. CDR3 length equals 15 residues. Trimming cost V 5 bases and J 6 bases; bases outside gene matches: 5. Germline-derived CDR1 and CDR2 are MNHNS and SASEGT. CDR3 in amino acids: CASSIAGGPAGELFF. In nucleotides, the CDR3 is TGTGCCAGCAGTATAGCGGGGGGGCCCGCCGGGGAGCTGTTTTTT.

This clonotype was observed many times. The chain links TRBV12-3 or TRBV12-4 to TRBJ2-3; 8 bases fit TRBD1. This CDR3 spans 16 amino acids. The V segment lost 4 bases and the J segment 6 bases; nucleotides outside the gene matches: 12. The CDR3 coding sequence is TGTGCCAGCAGTTCCCAAAGGGGACAGGAGGGGGATACGCAGTATTTT. This codes for CASSSQRGQEGDTQYF.

This clonotype was recorded at least ten times. The rearrangement links TRBV20-1 to TRBJ2-2; D unclear. The V end lost 0 bases, the J end lost 2 bases, and 13 bases lay between the germline ends. This CDR3 is 16 amino acids long. Germline CDR1 DFQATT, CDR2 SNEGSKA (reference sequence). The CDR3 loop reads CSARDLTDTNTGELFF. CDR3 DNA: TGCAGTGCTAGAGATTTGACGGATACTAACACCGGGGAGCTGTTTTTT.

The chain couples TRBV6-5 to TRBJ1-2, with D possibly TRBD1 on 5 matching bases. The germline V and J ends were trimmed by 6 bases and 5 bases, with 19 bases remaining between them. The CDR3 is 15 amino acids. From germline, CDR1 is MNHEY and CDR2 SVGAGI. DNA of the CDR3: TGTGCCAGCAGCACGTCCGGGACCAGGCCTTATGGCTACACCTTC. Translated, it gives CASSTSGTRPYGYTF.

There are many counts of this clonotype. V usage is TRBV7-2 and J usage is TRBJ2-2; tentatively, D is TRBD1 or TRBD2 (5 bases each). The germline V and J ends were trimmed by 1 base and 5 bases, with 14 bases remaining between them. The CDR3 is 16 residues long. Germline lookup yields CDR1 SGHTA and CDR2 FQGNSA. The DNA for the CDR3 is TGTGCCAGCAGCTTAGAACCGGGGCGAGGGACCGGGGAGCTGTTTTTT. Translating gives CASSLEPGRGTGELFF.

The rearrangement joins TRBV20-1 to TRBJ1-1; D is perhaps TRBD1 (5 bases). The CDR3 loop spans 14 amino acids. CDR1 and CDR2 from the germline V gene are DFQATT and SNEGSKA (reference sequence). Deletions cut 7 bases from V and 3 bases from J, with 18 bases between. The CDR3 DNA reads TGCAGTGTCCCAAAGACGGGGCTAGACACTGAAGCTTTCTTT. Translation gives CSVPKTGLDTEAFF.

The sample holds many counts of this clonotype. This chain joins TRBV12-3 or TRBV12-4 and TRBJ2-7; TRBD1 agrees at 11 bases. There are 15 residues in the CDR3. The trim removed 5 bases at V and 6 bases at J, leaving 9 bases unmatched. The DNA for the CDR3 is TGTGCCAGCAGTCTATGGACAGGGGGCACAGGCGAGCAGTACTTC. It codes for CASSLWTGGTGEQYF.

In this sample, this clonotype turned up many times. The chain employs TRBV12-3 or TRBV12-4 and TRBJ2-2, with D perhaps matching TRBD1 (5 bases). Trimming stripped 4 bases from V and 5 bases from J, with 14 bases between. This CDR3 spans 15 amino acids. The chain's CDR3 is CASSSQGRRTGELFF. CDR3 nucleotides: TGTGCCAGCAGTTCTCAGGGAAGGCGAACCGGGGAGCTGTTTTTT.

This clonotype was seen many times. The V and J genes are TRBV7-9 and TRBJ2-5; possible D gene TRBD1, 6 bases. The CDR3 is 15 amino acids. The germline CDR1 and CDR2 sequences are SEHNR and FQNEAQ (reference sequence). V was cut by 4 bases and J by 3 bases, with 15 bases left in between. Here the CDR3 reads CASSSQGFKEETQYF. Here the CDR3 DNA reads TGTGCCAGCAGCTCGCAGGGGTTCAAGGAAGAGACCCAGTACTTC.